Reported below is one T cell receptor (beta chain). No antigen is known for it. The data stem from a study of T cell responses to AZD1222 COVID-19 vaccine. Overall study results and limits: Mostly white British, mostly female donors; authors suggested clonal diversity may be underestimated. Breadth and depth of Spike-specific TCRs rose after two AZD1222 doses. No repertoire was sampled before or during the peak T cell response, only after it.

The V gene's germline CDR1 is MRHNA and CDR2 SNTAGT. The CDR3 spans 13 residues. The V and J ends lost 3 bases and 4 bases respectively, with 6 bases between them. Using immunoSEQ multiplex PCR, the repertoire was profiled, and TCRdb retains in-frame clones only, with some absent. This sample yields roughly 120,000 clones, of which roughly 84% are seen a single time; around 10% belongs to the top ten. The TCR sequence derives from an adult in good health. Here the sequenced sample was peripheral blood, taken on day 0 of AZD1222 vaccination. The V call is TRBV6-4, the J call TRBJ2-2; D is undetermined. The CDR3 reads CASSESTTGELFF. In DNA form, the CDR3 reads TGTGCCAGCAGTGAGTCGACCACCGGGGAGCTGTTTTTT.